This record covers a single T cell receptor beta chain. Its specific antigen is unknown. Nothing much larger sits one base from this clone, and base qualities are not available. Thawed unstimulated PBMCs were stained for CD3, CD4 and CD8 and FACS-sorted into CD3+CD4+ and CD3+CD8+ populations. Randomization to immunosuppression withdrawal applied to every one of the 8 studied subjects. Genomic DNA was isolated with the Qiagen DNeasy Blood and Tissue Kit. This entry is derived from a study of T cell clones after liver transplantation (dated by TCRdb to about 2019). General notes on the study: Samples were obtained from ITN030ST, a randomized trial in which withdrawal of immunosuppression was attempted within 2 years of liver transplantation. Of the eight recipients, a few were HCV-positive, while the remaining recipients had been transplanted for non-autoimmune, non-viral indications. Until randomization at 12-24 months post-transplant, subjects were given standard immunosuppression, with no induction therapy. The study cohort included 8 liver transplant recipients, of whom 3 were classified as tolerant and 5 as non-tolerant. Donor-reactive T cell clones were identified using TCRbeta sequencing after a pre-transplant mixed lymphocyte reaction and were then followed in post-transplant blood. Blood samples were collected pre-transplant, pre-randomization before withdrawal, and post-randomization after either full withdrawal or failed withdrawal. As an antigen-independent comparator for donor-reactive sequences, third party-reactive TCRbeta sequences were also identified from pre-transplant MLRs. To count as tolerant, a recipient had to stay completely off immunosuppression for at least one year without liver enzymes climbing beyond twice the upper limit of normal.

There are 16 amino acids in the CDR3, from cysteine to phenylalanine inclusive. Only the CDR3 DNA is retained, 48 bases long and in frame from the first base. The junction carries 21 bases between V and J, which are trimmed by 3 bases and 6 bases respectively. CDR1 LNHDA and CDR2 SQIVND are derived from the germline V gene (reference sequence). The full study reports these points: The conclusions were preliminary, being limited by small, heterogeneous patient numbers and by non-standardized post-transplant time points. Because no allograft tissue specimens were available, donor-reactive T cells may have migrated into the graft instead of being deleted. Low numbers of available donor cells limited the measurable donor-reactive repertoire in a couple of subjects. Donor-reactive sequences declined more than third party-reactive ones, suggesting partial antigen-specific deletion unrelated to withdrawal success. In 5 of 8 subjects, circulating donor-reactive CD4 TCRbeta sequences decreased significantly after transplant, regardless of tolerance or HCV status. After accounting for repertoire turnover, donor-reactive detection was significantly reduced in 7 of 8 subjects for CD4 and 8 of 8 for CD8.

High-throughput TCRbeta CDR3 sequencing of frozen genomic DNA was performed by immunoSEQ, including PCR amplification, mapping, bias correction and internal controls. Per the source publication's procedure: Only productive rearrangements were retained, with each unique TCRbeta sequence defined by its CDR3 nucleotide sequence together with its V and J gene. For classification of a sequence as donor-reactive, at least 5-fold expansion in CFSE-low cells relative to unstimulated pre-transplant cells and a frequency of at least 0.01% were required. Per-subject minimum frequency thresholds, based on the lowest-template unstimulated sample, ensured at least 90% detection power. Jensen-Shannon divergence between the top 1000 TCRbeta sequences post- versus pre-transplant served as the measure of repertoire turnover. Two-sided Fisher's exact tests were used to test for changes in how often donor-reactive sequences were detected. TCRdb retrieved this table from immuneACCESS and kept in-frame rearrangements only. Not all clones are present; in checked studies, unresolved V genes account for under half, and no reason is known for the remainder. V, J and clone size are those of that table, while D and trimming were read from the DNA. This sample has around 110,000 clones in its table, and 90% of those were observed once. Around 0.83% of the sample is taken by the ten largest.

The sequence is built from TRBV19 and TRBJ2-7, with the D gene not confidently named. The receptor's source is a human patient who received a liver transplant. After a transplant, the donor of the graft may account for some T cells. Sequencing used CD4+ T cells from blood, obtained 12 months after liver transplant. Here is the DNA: TGTGCCAGTAGTATCCGATTAGTCGGTCAGCGATCCGAGCAGTACTTC. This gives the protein CASSIRLVGQRSEQYF.